Reported below is one T cell receptor beta chain. The antigen is not known. The time point: pre-sensitization, week 0. Treatment meaning: therapeutic diphenylcyclopropenone sensitization with weekly scalp DPC. TCRdb processed the RACE reads anew with MiXCR; each CDR3 protein has one entry. The data show roughly 380,000 distinct CDR3 sequences, with 4.5% to 6% seen just once and about 2.5% held by the top ten. This sample was included in a study of human T cells and chemical hapten exposure. Whole-study context: The sensitizing agent was 2% DPC, placed on roughly 2 cm by roughly 2 cm of upper inner arm skin. Women made up most patients, who had alopecia areata, totalis or universalis.

Findings and caveats of the study: Sensitizing with DPC caused no change in TCRs above 1 in 1000 frequency.

Per the germline V gene, CDR1 is SEHNR and CDR2 is FQNEAQ (reference sequence). The V and J ends lost 5 bases and 7 bases respectively, with 12 bases between them. This CDR3 spans 14 amino acids. V gene TRBV7-9 combines with J gene TRBJ1-6; D is undetermined. This clonotype was sampled from a woman aged 45-60 years with alopecia areata. Some clones in this sample may be carry-over from other donors' samples. The starting material was whole blood, obtained in connection with sensitization to the hapten diphenylcyclopropenone (DPC). Written as DNA, the CDR3 is TGTGCCAGCAGCGCGCCTACGGGAAATTCACCCCTCCACTTT. It specifies CASSAPTGNSPLHF.